The 10 T cell receptor beta chains below come from one sample, sequenced in a study of blood T cell repertoires in COVID-19. Measured with immunoSEQ multiplex PCR; TCRdb has only the in-frame clones, and not every one. This table holds roughly 200,000 clones, roughly 89% found once. Sequenced input: peripheral blood. The origin of the receptors is a young woman who had recovered from COVID-19.

Of note for this clone: The identical CDR3 is also encoded by other nucleotide sequences in the sample. The J gene is TRBJ1-6, the V gene TRBV5-5; 9 nucleotides match TRBD1. J lost 7 bases, V lost 4 bases, and 6 bases had no gene match. CDR3 size: 15 residues. CDR1 and CDR2 from the germline V gene are SGHKS and YYEKEE (reference sequence). For the CDR3, the DNA is TGTGCCAGCAGCCTACCGGGACAGGGAAATTCACCCCTCCACTTT. It yields the protein CASSLPGQGNSPLHF.

This sequence joins TRBV7-2 and TRBJ2-2; D may be TRBD1 (6 bases). Trimming took off 2 bases at V and 2 bases at J, with 12 bases between the two ends. This CDR3 contains 16 residues. CDR1 is SGHTA and CDR2 is FQGNSA in the germline V gene. For the CDR3, the DNA is TGTGCCAGCAGCTTATACGACAGGAGAAACACCGGGGAGCTGTTTTTT. Translated: CASSLYDRRNTGELFF.

The V call is TRBV5-6, the J call TRBJ1-5, with 9 bases that match TRBD1. CDR1 and CDR2 from the germline V gene are SGHDT and YYEEEE. The CDR3 consists of 17 residues. The ends lost 2 bases at V and 0 bases at J; junction bases unmatched: 6. The CDR3 DNA reads TGTGCCAGCAGCTTAACGGACAGGGGATATAGCAATCAGCCCCAGCATTTT. Its translation: CASSLTDRGYSNQPQHF.

The V call is TRBV3-1 (or the pseudogene TRBV3-2), the J call TRBJ1-1; D is unresolved. The CDR3 has 13 amino acids. Trimming pared 4 bases from V and 1 base from J, leaving 7 bases between. Germline V gives CDR1 LGHDT, CDR2 YNNKEL (reference sequence). CDR3 in DNA: TGTGCCAGCAGCCTGGCACGGAACACTGAAGCTTTCTTT. Its protein product is CASSLARNTEAFF.

The gene calls are TRBV5-6 and TRBJ2-2; the match to TRBD1 covers 7 bases. J lost 0 bases, V lost 2 bases, and 1 base had no gene match. The CDR3 runs 15 residues. Germline CDR1 and CDR2: SGHDT and YYEEEE. CDR3 in DNA: TGTGCCAGCAGCTTACAGGGGCCGAACACCGGGGAGCTGTTTTTT. It specifies CASSLQGPNTGELFF.

This chain joins TRBV29-1 and TRBJ1-1; unclear D gene. Trimming shortened V by 6 bases and J by 3 bases, and 8 bases separated the two germline ends. The CDR3 length is 11 residues. The germline gives CDR1 SQVTM, CDR2 ANQGSEA. The CDR3 nucleotides read TGCAGCGTCGCTATACACACTGAAGCTTTCTTT. This encodes CSVAIHTEAFF.

The chain carries TRBV5-1 and TRBJ2-2; D may be TRBD1 (6 bases). The germline CDR1 and CDR2 sequences are SGHRS and YFSETQ. V was clipped by 3 bases and J by 5 bases, with 8 bases between them. The CDR3 totals 13 residues. CDR3 bases: TGCGCCAGCAGCTATGGGACAACCGGGGAGCTGTTTTTT. Its protein product is CASSYGTTGELFF.

V usage is TRBV5-1 and J usage is TRBJ2-1; 9 bases match TRBD2. The CDR3 length is 16 residues. Germline V CDR1 and CDR2: SGHRS, YFSETQ. V lost 1 base to trimming and J lost 4 bases; unmatched junction nucleotides: 6. CDR3 nucleotide sequence: TGCGCCAGCAGCTTGACGGGACTAGCAGATTACAATGAGCAGTTCTTC. Residues: CASSLTGLADYNEQFF.

The V call is TRBV19, the J call TRBJ1-5; the D gene is possibly TRBD1 (5 bases). The germline V gene has CDR1 LNHDA and CDR2 SQIVND (reference sequence). The germline V and J ends were trimmed by 5 bases and 3 bases, with 20 bases remaining between them. The CDR3 sequence is 17 residues long. CDR3 amino acids: CASSFGPSGTANQPQHF. In DNA, the CDR3 is TGTGCCAGTAGTTTCGGCCCTTCCGGGACTGCCAATCAGCCCCAGCATTTT.

V and J are TRBV3-1 (or the pseudogene TRBV3-2) and TRBJ2-1; 10 nucleotides match TRBD1. Trimming cost V 4 bases and J 3 bases; bases outside gene matches: 6. Germline V gives CDR1 LGHDT, CDR2 YNNKEL (reference sequence). The CDR3 runs to 16 residues. CDR3 protein: CASSPSGTGVYNEQFF. The CDR3 region has the DNA TGTGCCAGCAGCCCTTCCGGGACAGGGGTCTACAATGAGCAGTTCTTC.